This T cell receptor (beta chain) came from a study of Ad26.COV2.S vaccination and SARS-CoV-2 variants listed by TCRdb under 2021. Regarding the research as a whole: Sequencing of the TCRbeta repertoire served to evaluate the specificity and breadth of SARS-CoV-2-reactive T cell receptors following Ad26.COV2.S vaccination. The TCR-sequenced set comprised about 32 samples: about 19 Ad26.COV2.S vaccine recipients, 5 placebo recipients and 8 SARS-CoV-2 convalescent individuals. The paper's findings and limits, for the study overall: Vaccine and placebo recipients had similar non-spike TCR breadth, a finding consistent with the vaccine containing only spike. After vaccination, spike-specific CD8+ and CD4+ T cell responses were reported to show substantial breadth. According to the authors, total T cell responses may have been underestimated by the TCR breadth and depth analyses. Higher spike-specific TCR breadth was observed in Ad26.COV2.S recipients than in placebo recipients (P = 0.0014).

Reading the label with the study, this specimen's time point is: individuals recovered from natural SARS-CoV-2 infection. The CDR3 runs 13 amino acids, cysteine and phenylalanine included. Of the read, only the CDR3 DNA is kept; its 39 bases are in frame from base 1. As encoded in the germline V gene, CDR1 is KGHSH while CDR2 is LQKENI. A distance of 7 bases separates the germline ends of V and J, which lose 3 bases and 2 bases respectively. The immunoSEQ Assay was used to sequence TCRbeta CDR3 regions. After extraction, genomic DNA underwent amplification by bias-controlled multiplex PCR, followed by high-throughput sequencing. The authors' analysis ran thus. To quantify the absolute abundance of every unique TCRbeta CDR3 region, sequences were collapsed and filtered. T cell fraction was estimated by normalization of TCRbeta template counts to usable DNA, with usable DNA being measured through amplification of reference genes present in all nucleated cells. Repertoire TCRs were annotated as SARS-CoV-2-specific when V gene, CDR3 amino acid sequence and J gene were exactly matched to a known reactive TCR set. The reference SARS-CoV-2 TCR set was derived from MIRA and filtered for enrichment in COVID-19-positive ImmuneCODE repertoires, a step that removed public or cross-reactive TCRs. Using the MIRA antigens, annotated TCRs were further analysed by specific ORF or by position within an ORF. Breadth was defined as the number of annotated unique rearrangements divided by the total number of unique productive rearrangements, and depth was defined as the summed frequency of the annotated unique rearrangements. Two-sided Wilcoxon rank-sum tests were used to compare TCR breadth between groups. This is the immuneACCESS table as TCRdb keeps it, with only in-frame sequences that have V and J called. A part of the clones is gone; compared with another copy, unresolved V genes explain less than half, and the rest is unexplained. The DNA gave D and trimming, while V, J and clone size come from that table. A total of tens of thousands of clones appear in this sample, approximately 80% of them only once. The ten largest clones add up to roughly 45% of the sample.

Comments on this clone: What this receptor recognizes is not known. Base qualities are not recorded, but no much larger clone differs from it by a single base.

Rearrangement joined TRBV18 to TRBJ1-1, with an unclear D gene assignment. This sequence originates from a human donor who had recovered from COVID-19. This specimen consisted of peripheral blood, obtained after recovery from COVID-19. The nucleotide sequence reads TGTGCCAGCTCACCCCATGAAAACACTGAAGCTTTCTTT. Its product reads: CASSPHENTEAFF.